This passage covers 20 T cell receptor beta chains from one sample sequenced in a study of shared clonotypes between healthy human individuals. Using immunoSEQ multiplex PCR, the repertoire was profiled, and TCRdb retains in-frame clones only, with some absent. Of about 800,000 clones listed, approximately 97% are singletons. Terminally differentiated effector memory CD45RA+ cells were left out of the naive CD8 fraction, which was CD45RO-negative and positively selected for CCR7. The sequencing input was naive CD8+ T cells sorted from blood. These receptor sequences come from a man aged 25 to 40 in good health.

The rearrangement links TRBV7-2 to TRBJ2-7; 10 bases are shared with TRBD2. The CDR3 runs to 14 residues. Germline loops: CDR1 SGHTA, CDR2 FQGNSA. The junction had 3 bases not matched to a gene; V was cut back by 2 bases and J by 5 bases. CDR3 loop: CASSLWLAGDEQYF. The CDR3 DNA follows: TGTGCCAGCAGCTTATGGCTAGCGGGAGACGAGCAGTACTTC.

The chain carries TRBV25-1 and TRBJ2-5, with 10 bases matching TRBD2. The J segment lost 2 bases and the V segment lost 6 bases, leaving 9 bases of the junction unmatched. Per the germline V gene, CDR1 is MGHDK and CDR2 is SYGVNS. This CDR3 comprises 16 residues. This CDR3 reads CASSPKPLAGQETQYF. The CDR3 DNA follows: TGTGCCAGCAGCCCAAAGCCACTAGCGGGACAAGAGACCCAGTACTTC.

The chain links TRBV11-2 to TRBJ2-5; no clear D. Per the germline V gene, CDR1 is SGHAT and CDR2 is FQNNGV. V lost 4 bases, J lost 2 bases, and 14 bases lay in between. The CDR3 totals 15 residues. CDR3 coding DNA: TGTGCCAGCAGCTCCCCCCTAACGGATCAAGAGACCCAGTACTTC. Protein: CASSSPLTDQETQYF.

V usage is TRBV11-2 and J usage is TRBJ2-7; D may be TRBD1 or TRBD2 (5 bases each). Germline assignment: CDR1 SGHAT and CDR2 FQNNGV. This CDR3 has 13 amino acids. Trimming removed 8 bases at V and 4 bases at J, with 15 bases between. The CDR3 is CASGTSGAYEQYF. DNA for the CDR3: TGTGCCAGCGGAACTTCCGGGGCTTACGAGCAGTACTTC.

The chain employs TRBV4-3 and TRBJ2-1; 16 bases align to TRBD2. CDR1 and CDR2 from the germline V gene are LGHNA and YSLEER. V was pared by 4 bases and J by 1 base, with 4 bases of the junction left unmatched. This CDR3 is built from 18 residues. CDR3 sequence reads: CASSPGLAGGPSYNEQFF. The CDR3 DNA reads as TGCGCCAGCAGCCCGGGACTAGCGGGAGGGCCTTCCTACAATGAGCAGTTCTTC.

The rearrangement joins TRBV28 to TRBJ2-7, with unresolved D. Per germline, CDR1 MDHEN and CDR2 SYDVKM. The CDR3 runs 15 residues. Trimming stripped 1 base from V and 0 bases from J, with 10 bases between. DNA of the CDR3: TGTGCCAGCAGTTTATCTTCTCGACACTCCTACGAGCAGTACTTC. Translation: CASSLSSRHSYEQYF.

The V gene is TRBV5-1, the J gene TRBJ1-1, with 10 nucleotides matching TRBD1. V lost 6 bases and J lost 4; bases outside the gene matches: 6. This CDR3 is 14 amino acids long. CDR1 is SGHRS and CDR2 is YFSETQ in the germline V gene. In DNA form, the CDR3 reads TGCGCCAGCACCTACGGGACAGGGGTCACTGAAGCTTTCTTT. Amino acids: CASTYGTGVTEAFF.

The chain couples TRBV29-1 to TRBJ1-4; D unclear. This CDR3 comprises 11 residues. Germline CDR1 SQVTM, CDR2 ANQGSEA. As DNA, the CDR3 is TGCAGTGGACGGAGGAATGAAAAACTGTTTTTT. Translating it yields CSGRRNEKLFF.

The rearrangement links TRBV27 to TRBJ2-7, with 9 nucleotides matching TRBD1. With V trimmed by 6 bases and J by 3 bases, 6 bases remained unmatched. The germline CDR1 and CDR2 sequences are MNHEY and SMNVEV (reference sequence). This CDR3 region has 14 residues. CDR3: CASSQGTGIYEQYF. DNA of the CDR3: TGTGCCAGCAGCCAAGGGACAGGGATCTACGAGCAGTACTTC.

The CDR3 sequence: CASSPSWLAGSNTQYF. In DNA form, the CDR3 reads TGTGCCAGCAGCCCATCCTGGCTAGCGGGTTCCAATACGCAGTATTTT. V gene TRBV9 combines with J gene TRBJ2-3, with 8 bases identical to TRBD2. This CDR3 has 16 residues. Germline loops: CDR1 SGDLS, CDR2 YYNGEE. V lost 4 bases and J lost 7; bases outside the gene matches: 14.

On this clone: The sample contains more than one DNA sequence encoding this CDR3. The genes are TRBV27 and TRBJ2-1; 13 bases fit TRBD2. CDR1 and CDR2 (germline): MNHEY, SMNVEV (reference sequence). The CDR3 sequence is 17 residues long. With 4 bases clipped from V and 4 bases from J, the junction kept 7 bases outside the gene matches. CDR3 sequence: CASSSGLAGSSYNEQFF. CDR3 DNA: TGTGCCAGCAGTTCGGGACTAGCGGGATCAAGTTACAATGAGCAGTTCTTC.

The chain is built from TRBV7-9 and TRBJ2-3; 7 nucleotides line up with TRBD1. Losses at the gene ends were 3 bases for V and 6 bases for J; bases not matched to a gene: 6. Germline CDR1 SEHNR, CDR2 FQNEAQ (reference sequence). CDR3 length: 14 amino acids. Written as DNA, the CDR3 is TGTGCCAGCAGCTTCGTGAGGGGGCTGGATACGCAGTATTTT. Translated: CASSFVRGLDTQYF.

In this sample, this clone turned up once. The chain links TRBV7-9 to TRBJ2-7; no clear D gene. Germline V gives CDR1 SEHNR, CDR2 FQNEAQ (reference sequence). This CDR3 is built from 13 residues. Trimming cost V 5 bases and J 3 bases, with 11 bases left between them. The CDR3 region has the DNA TGTGCCAGCAGCAAAAAAGGATTCTACGAGCAGTACTTC. Its protein is CASSKKGFYEQYF.

The chain recombines TRBV19 with TRBJ2-2; D is undetermined. The V end was cut by 5 bases, the J end by 2 bases, with 9 bases between. The germline V gene has CDR1 LNHDA and CDR2 SQIVND (reference sequence). This CDR3 comprises 14 residues. The chain's CDR3 is CASSWSGNTGELFF. In DNA, the CDR3 is TGTGCCAGTAGTTGGTCGGGCAACACCGGGGAGCTGTTTTTT.

Here the CDR3 DNA reads TGCGCCAGCAGCCAAACCTCGGACAGGGGGCGCGACGAGCAGTACTTC. Protein: CASSQTSDRGRDEQYF. The chain employs TRBV4-1 and TRBJ2-7, with 11 positions matching TRBD1. Germline CDR1 MGHRA, CDR2 YSYEKL. CDR3 length equals 16 residues. V lost 2 bases, J lost 5 bases, and 8 bases stayed unmatched.

The V gene is TRBV7-6, the J gene TRBJ2-1; 10 nucleotides agree with TRBD2. Germline CDR1 SGHVS, CDR2 FNYEAQ. J gave up 9 bases and V 7 bases, and 18 bases lay outside the gene matches. CDR3 size: 17 residues. The CDR3 reads CASNILGSSGRAVEQFF. DNA for the CDR3: TGTGCCAGCAACATCCTAGGGTCCAGCGGGAGGGCCGTTGAGCAGTTCTTC.

The chain recombines TRBV7-9 with TRBJ1-5, with 8 bases lining up with TRBD1. The CDR3 consists of 14 residues. The germline V gene has CDR1 SEHNR and CDR2 FQNEAQ (reference sequence). V lost 4 bases and J lost 7; bases outside the gene matches: 6. The CDR3 DNA reads as TGTGCCAGCAGCTCCTCAGGGGGCCGCCAGCCCCAGCATTTT. This encodes CASSSSGGRQPQHF.

The rearrangement links TRBV28 to TRBJ2-3, with 9 bases lining up with TRBD2. Germline-derived CDR1 and CDR2 are MDHEN and SYDVKM. This CDR3 region has 15 residues. The junction had 8 bases not matched to a gene; V was cut back by 8 bases and J by 2 bases. CDR3 protein: CASGLAGLATDTQYF. The CDR3 DNA follows: TGTGCCAGCGGGCTAGCGGGATTAGCCACAGATACGCAGTATTTT.

V usage is TRBV9 and J usage is TRBJ2-1; the D gene is possibly TRBD2 (6 bases). The V gene lost 8 bases and the J gene lost 7 bases, with 22 bases spanning the gap. CDR1 is SGDLS and CDR2 is YYNGEE in the germline V gene. This CDR3 region has 15 residues. CDR3 region: CASTASGGVRNEQFF. In DNA, the CDR3 is TGTGCCAGTACGGCTTCCGGAGGGGTTAGAAATGAGCAGTTCTTC.

The chain recombines TRBV29-1 with TRBJ2-2, with D possibly TRBD2 on 5 matching bases. The germline CDR1 and CDR2 sequences are SQVTM and ANQGSEA. The CDR3 covers 13 residues. The germline V and J ends were trimmed by 7 bases and 2 bases, with 11 bases remaining between them. This CDR3 reads CSAEGQNTGELFF. The CDR3 nucleotides read TGCAGCGCCGAGGGCCAAAACACCGGGGAGCTGTTTTTT.